This T cell receptor beta chain was identified in a study of PD-1 blockade in classical Hodgkin lymphoma. All trial patients relapsed after autologous stem cell transplantation. Trimming shortened V by 0 bases and J by 4 bases, and 9 bases separated the two germline ends. The CDR3 totals 13 residues. Germline-derived CDR1 and CDR2 are GTSNPN and SVGIG (reference sequence). A few counts support this clone. Data came from immunoSEQ multiplex PCR; TCRdb stores just in-frame clones and leaves some out. The top ten hold approximately 20% of the sample, which has about 110,000 clones, roughly 87% seen once.

The receptor was derived from a human donor with classical Hodgkin lymphoma. This material consisted of peripheral blood mononuclear cells (PBMCs), taken before the second cycle of nivolumab. The chain is built from TRBV30 and TRBJ1-1; possibly TRBD1 for D (5 bases). DNA of the CDR3: TGTGCCTGGAGTGTAGCCAGGGCCACTGAAGCTTTCTTT. Amino acids: CAWSVARATEAFF. The whole variable domain, remainder taken from reference TRBV30 and TRBJ1-1, is SQTIHQWPATLVQPVGSPLSLECTVEGTSNPNLYWYRQAAGRGLQLLFYSVGIGQISSEVPQNLSASRPQDRQFILSSKKLLLSDSGFYLCAWSVARATEAFFGQGTRLTVV.